The 8 T cell receptor beta chains below come from one sample, sequenced in a study of T cell responses to AZD1222 COVID-19 vaccine. Clones were read by immunoSEQ multiplex PCR, and TCRdb kept only the in-frame ones, dropping some. The sample carries 150,000 to 250,000 clones, approximately 91% recorded once. The sample was peripheral blood, taken 28 days after the second AZD1222 dose. Receptors originate from an adult who received the AZD1222 COVID-19 vaccine.

This sequence joins TRBV27 and TRBJ2-7, with 13 bases fitting TRBD2. This CDR3 has 15 amino acids. V dropped 2 bases and J dropped 2; count of bases not matched to a gene: 0. Germline V lookup: CDR1 MNHEY, CDR2 SMNVEV (reference sequence). The CDR3 protein is CASSLGLAGAYEQYF. CDR3 nucleotide sequence: TGTGCCAGCAGTTTAGGACTAGCGGGAGCCTACGAGCAGTACTTC.

The rearrangement joins TRBV30 to TRBJ2-2, with TRBD1 matching over 10 bases. This CDR3 region has 16 residues. In germline, CDR1 is GTSNPN, CDR2 SVGIG (reference sequence). Trimming at V came to 3 bases and at J to 2 bases, leaving 6 bases not matched to a gene. The CDR3 bases are TGTGCCTGGAGGCGAGGGACAGGGGTTAACACCGGGGAGCTGTTTTTT. Translated: CAWRRGTGVNTGELFF.

The chain employs TRBV28 and TRBJ1-1; no firm D call. V was shortened by 5 bases and J by 0 bases, with 7 bases between the two germline ends. In germline, CDR1 is MDHEN, CDR2 SYDVKM. The CDR3 has 13 residues. Here the CDR3 reads CASSPEVNTEAFF. The CDR3, as DNA: TGTGCCAGCAGTCCAGAGGTGAACACTGAAGCTTTCTTT.

This chain connects TRBV28 to TRBJ2-7; possible D gene TRBD2, 5 bases. With 3 bases removed from V and 0 bases from J, the gap between germline ends came to 18 bases. Germline V CDR1 and CDR2: MDHEN, SYDVKM. CDR3 length equals 17 residues. The CDR3 spells CASSFLIYGESSYEQYF. In nucleotides, the CDR3 is TGTGCCAGCAGTTTTCTGATCTACGGGGAGAGCTCCTACGAGCAGTACTTC. Full variable domain (missing parts from reference TRBV28 and TRBJ2-7): DVKVTQSSRYLVKRTGEKVFLECVQDMDHENMFWYRQDPGLGLRLIYFSYDVKMKEKGDIPEGYSVSREKKERFSLILESASTNQTSMYLCASSFLIYGESSYEQYFGPGTRLTVT.

This chain's CDR3 is CASSLGAASYEQYF. The CDR3 nucleotides are TGTGCCAGCAGCTTAGGGGCGGCCTCCTACGAGCAGTACTTC. The chain carries TRBV7-8 and TRBJ2-7; unclear D gene. Germline V gene sequence: CDR1 SGHVS, CDR2 FQNEAQ. This CDR3 is 14 amino acids long. V lost 1 base to trimming and J lost 0 bases, with 7 bases between them.

This clone was picked up one time. The V and J genes are TRBV6-5 and TRBJ2-1; unclear D gene. Germline CDR1 and CDR2: MNHEY and SVGAGI. This CDR3 has 10 residues. Trimming removed 8 bases at V and 5 bases at J, with 4 bases between. CDR3 in DNA: TGTGCCAGCTCGCACAATGAGCAGTTCTTC. It encodes CASSHNEQFF.

This rearrangement joins TRBV2 to TRBJ2-3; 12 bases match TRBD2. The junction had 1 base not matched to a gene; V was cut back by 2 bases and J by 4 bases. Germline assignment: CDR1 SNHLY and CDR2 FYNNEI. CDR3 length: 15 residues. In DNA, the CDR3 is TGTGCCAGCAGTGAACGACTAGCGGGAGCAGATACGCAGTATTTT. Encoded protein: CASSERLAGADTQYF.

The gene calls are TRBV24-1 and TRBJ1-2; perhaps TRBD1 as D (5 bases). CDR3 size: 16 residues. Germline assignment: CDR1 KGHDR and CDR2 SFDVKD. V shed 7 bases and J shed 5 bases, with 22 bases lying between them. CDR3 bases: TGTGCCACCAGAAGCAGGGTGCCGAACCATATTTATGGCTACACCTTC. Residues: CATRSRVPNHIYGYTF.